Sequencing of this TCR beta chain was carried out in a study of cytomegalovirus exposure and HLA in healthy donors. Study observations and caveats: Cytomegalovirus status, reportedly, was diagnosed with high specificity and sensitivity by the classifier.

About this clone: The antigen is not known.

Repertoires were generated with immunoSEQ multiplex PCR, while TCRdb's copy carries only in-frame clones and drops some. The sample includes about 130,000 clones, 85% to 95% seen only once; the top ten take 1% to 1.5%. This clonotype was obtained from a woman younger than 30 in good health and CMV-seronegative. Input material: PBMCs.

In nucleotides, the CDR3 is TGTGCCAGCAGCCCCACCCCCCCGGGGAACGTCTACAATGAGCAGTTCTTC. This codes for CASSPTPPGNVYNEQFF. This sequence joins TRBV9 and TRBJ2-1, with a weak D call TRBD2 (5 bases). The germline gives CDR1 SGDLS, CDR2 YYNGEE. The CDR3 spans 17 residues. V lost 4 bases and J 3 bases, leaving 20 bases between the germline ends.